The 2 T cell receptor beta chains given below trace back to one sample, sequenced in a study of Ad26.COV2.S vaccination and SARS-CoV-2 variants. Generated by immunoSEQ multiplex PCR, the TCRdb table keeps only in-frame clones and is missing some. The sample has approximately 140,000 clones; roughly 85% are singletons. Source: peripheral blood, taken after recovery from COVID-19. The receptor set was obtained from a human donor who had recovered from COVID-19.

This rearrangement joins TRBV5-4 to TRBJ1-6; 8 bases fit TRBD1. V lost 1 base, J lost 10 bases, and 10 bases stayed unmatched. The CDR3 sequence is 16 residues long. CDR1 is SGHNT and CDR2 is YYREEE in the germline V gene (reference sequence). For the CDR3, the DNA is TGTGCCAGCAGCTTGTGGCTGGACAGGGTGAGGTCACCCCTCCACTTT. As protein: CASSLWLDRVRSPLHF. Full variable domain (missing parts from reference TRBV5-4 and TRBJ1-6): ETGVTQSPTHLIKTRGQQVTLRCSSQSGHNTVSWYQQALGQGPQFIFQYYREEENGRGNFPPRFSGLQFPNYSSELNVNALELDDSALYLCASSLWLDRVRSPLHFGNGTRLTVT.

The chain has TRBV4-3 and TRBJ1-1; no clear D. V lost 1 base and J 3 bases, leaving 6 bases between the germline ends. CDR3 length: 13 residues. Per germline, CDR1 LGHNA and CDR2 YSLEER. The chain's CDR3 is CASSQAVYTEAFF. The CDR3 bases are TGCGCCAGCAGCCAAGCGGTGTACACTGAAGCTTTCTTT.